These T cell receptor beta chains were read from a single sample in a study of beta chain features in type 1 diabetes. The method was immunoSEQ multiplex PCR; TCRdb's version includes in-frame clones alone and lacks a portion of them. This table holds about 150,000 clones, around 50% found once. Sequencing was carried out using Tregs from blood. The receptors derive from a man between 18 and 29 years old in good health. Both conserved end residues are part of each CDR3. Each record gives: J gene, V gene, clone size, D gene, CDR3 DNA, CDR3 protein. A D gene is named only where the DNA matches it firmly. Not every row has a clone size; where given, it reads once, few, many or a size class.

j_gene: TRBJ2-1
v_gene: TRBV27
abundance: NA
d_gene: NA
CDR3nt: TGTGCCAGCAGTACATATACCGTCAATGAGCAGTTCTTC
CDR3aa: CASSTYTVNEQFF

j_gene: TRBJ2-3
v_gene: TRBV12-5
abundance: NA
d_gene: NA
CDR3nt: TGTGCTAGTGGTCAACACCTCAGCACAGATACGCAGTATTTT
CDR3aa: CASGQHLSTDTQYF

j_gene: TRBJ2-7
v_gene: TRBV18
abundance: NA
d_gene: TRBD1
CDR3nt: TGTGCCAGTACAGGGGGTGCAATTGGCTACGAGCAGTACTTC
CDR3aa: CASTGGAIGYEQYF

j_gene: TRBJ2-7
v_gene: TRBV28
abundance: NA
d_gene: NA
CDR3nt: TGTGCCAGCAGTTTAGCGGGGACGACGCTCTACGAGCAGTACTTC
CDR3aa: CASSLAGTTLYEQYF

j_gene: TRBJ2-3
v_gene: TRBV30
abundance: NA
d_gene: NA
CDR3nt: TGTGCCTGGAGACCCGGGGATACGCAGTATTTT
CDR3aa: CAWRPGDTQYF

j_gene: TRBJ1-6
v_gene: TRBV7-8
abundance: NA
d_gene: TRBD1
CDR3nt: TGTGCCAGCAGCATGGGACAGGGGCCGTCACCCCTCCACTTT
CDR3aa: CASSMGQGPSPLHF

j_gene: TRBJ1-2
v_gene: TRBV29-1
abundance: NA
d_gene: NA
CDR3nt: TGCAGCGTTGGTGGGACTCAGACGAACTATGGCTACACCTTC
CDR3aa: CSVGGTQTNYGYTF

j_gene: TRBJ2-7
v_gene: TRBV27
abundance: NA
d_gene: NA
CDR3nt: TGTGCCAGCAGTTTTCTTGGGGCAGGCATCGACGAGCAGTACTTC
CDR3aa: CASSFLGAGIDEQYF

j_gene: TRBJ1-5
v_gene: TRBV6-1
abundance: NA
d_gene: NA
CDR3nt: TGTGCCAGCAGTGGAGTGATACGGACAGTGGAGCCCCAGCATTTT
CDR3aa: CASSGVIRTVEPQHF

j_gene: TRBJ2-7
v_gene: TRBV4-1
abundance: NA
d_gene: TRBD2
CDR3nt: TGCGCCAGCAGCCAAGGACTAGCGGGAGCCTACGAGCAGTACTTC
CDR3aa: CASSQGLAGAYEQYF

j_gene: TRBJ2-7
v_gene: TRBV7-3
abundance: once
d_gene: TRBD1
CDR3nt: TGTGCCAGCAGCCGGGACAGGGGGGACGAGCAGTACTTC
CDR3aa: CASSRDRGDEQYF

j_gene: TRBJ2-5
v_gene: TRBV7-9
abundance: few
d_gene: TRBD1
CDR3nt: TGTGCCAGCAGCTGGACAGGGGGCCGAGAGACCCAGTACTTC
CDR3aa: CASSWTGGRETQYF

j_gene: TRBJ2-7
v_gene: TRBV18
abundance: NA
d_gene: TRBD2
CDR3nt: TGTGCCAGCTCCCTCGGACTAGCGGGATTCGGCGAGCAGTACTTC
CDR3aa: CASSLGLAGFGEQYF

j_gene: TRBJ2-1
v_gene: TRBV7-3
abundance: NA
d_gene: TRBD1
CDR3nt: TGTGCCAGCTCTCCCCACCTCGGGACAGGGCGATATGAGCAGTTCTTC
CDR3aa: CASSPHLGTGRYEQFF

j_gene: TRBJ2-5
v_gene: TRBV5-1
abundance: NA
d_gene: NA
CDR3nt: TGCGCCAGCAGCTTGGCCGGGCTAGCTTTGGAGACCCAGTACTTC
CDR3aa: CASSLAGLALETQYF

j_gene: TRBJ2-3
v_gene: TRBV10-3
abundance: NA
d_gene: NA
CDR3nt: TGTGCCATCAGTGCTACCCCCCGTCCGAGCACAGATACGCAGTATTTT
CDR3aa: CAISATPRPSTDTQYF

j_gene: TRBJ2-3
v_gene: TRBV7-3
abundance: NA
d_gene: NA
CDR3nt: TGTGCCAGCAAGGTGACAGCTAGCACAGATACGCAGTATTTT
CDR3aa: CASKVTASTDTQYF

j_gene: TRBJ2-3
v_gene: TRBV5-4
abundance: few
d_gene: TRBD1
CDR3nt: TGTGCCAGCAGCTTTCAGGGGGCCACAGATACGCAGTATTTT
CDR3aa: CASSFQGATDTQYF

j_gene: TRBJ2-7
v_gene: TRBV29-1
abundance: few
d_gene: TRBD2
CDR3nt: TGCAGCGTTCTTCGTGTTAGCGGGGCCGAGCAGTACTTC
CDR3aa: CSVLRVSGAEQYF

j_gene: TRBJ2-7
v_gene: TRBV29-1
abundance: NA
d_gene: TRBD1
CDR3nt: TGCAGCGTTTTTGCCAAGGGACAGGGGGCCACCTACGAGCAGTACTTC
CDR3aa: CSVFAKGQGATYEQYF

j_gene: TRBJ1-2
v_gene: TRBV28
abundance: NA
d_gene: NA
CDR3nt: TGTGCCAGCAGGGGGGGGCTCAACTATGGCTACACCTTC
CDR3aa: CASRGGLNYGYTF

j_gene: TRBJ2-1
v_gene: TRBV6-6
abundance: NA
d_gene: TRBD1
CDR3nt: TGTGCCAGCAGGGGGACAGGGGGGGGTGAGCAGTTCTTC
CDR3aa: CASRGTGGGEQFF